These 5 T cell receptor beta chains originate from one sample sequenced in a study of T-cell reconstitution after alpha-beta-depleted transplantation in children. During its preparation, the TCRbeta library received unique molecular identifiers. TCRdb reprocessed the PCR reads via MiXCR and lists one record per CDR3 protein. This sample has 700,000 to 950,000 distinct CDR3 sequences, with under 20% found just once. The sequencing used PBMCs, mostly from graft donor cells, collected 360 days after TCRalphabeta/CD19-depleted stem cell transplant. These receptors came from a male patient under 18 who had a stem cell transplant for acute lymphoblastic leukemia, so the T cells may come from the graft donor.

This clonotype was picked up a small number of times. V and J are TRBV4-1 and TRBJ2-2; 7 bases are shared with TRBD2. The ends lost 3 bases at V and 3 bases at J; junction bases unmatched: 10. The CDR3 covers 17 residues. CDR1 MGHRA and CDR2 YSYEKL come from the germline V gene. This CDR3 reads CASSQGRGLVYTGELFF. The DNA of the CDR3 is TGCGCCAGCAGCCAGGGGCGAGGACTAGTCTACACCGGGGAGCTGTTTTTT.

The rearrangement uses TRBV20-1 and TRBJ1-1; D not certain. The germline CDR1 and CDR2 sequences are DFQATT and SNEGSKA (reference sequence). The CDR3 length is 10 residues. Between the trimmed V and J ends, which lost 6 bases and 3 bases, there was a span of 5 bases. The CDR3 is CSASYTEAFF. The CDR3 nucleotides are TGCAGTGCAAGTTACACTGAAGCTTTCTTT.

This clonotype was seen ten or more times. The chain carries TRBV15 and TRBJ2-7; D gene ambiguous. The germline CDR1 and CDR2 sequences are LNHNV and YYDKDF (reference sequence). The V and J ends lost 5 bases and 2 bases respectively, with 13 bases between them. The CDR3 has 14 residues. The CDR3 sequence: CATSGALTAYEQYF. The CDR3 DNA follows: TGTGCCACCAGCGGAGCGCTCACAGCCTACGAGCAGTACTTC. The full variable domain, rest sourced from reference TRBV15 and TRBJ2-7, is DAMVIQNPRYQVTQFGKPVTLSCSQTLNHNVMYWYQQKSSQAPKLLFHYYDKDFNNEADTPDNFQSRRPNTSFCFLDIRSPGLGDTAMYLCATSGALTAYEQYFGPGTRLTVT.

This clonotype was seen at least ten times. The J gene is TRBJ2-1, the V gene TRBV7-9; D may correspond to TRBD1 or TRBD2 (5 bases each). V was shortened by 6 bases and J by 0 bases, with 9 bases between the two germline ends. The CDR3 is made up of 14 amino acids. Per the germline V gene, CDR1 is SEHNR and CDR2 is FQNEAQ (reference sequence). As DNA, the CDR3 is TGTGCCAGCAGGGGGGTCAGCTCCTACAATGAGCAGTTCTTC. This encodes CASRGVSSYNEQFF.

V gene TRBV5-1 combines with J gene TRBJ2-3; 16 positions match TRBD2. Germline CDR1 is SGHRS and CDR2 is YFSETQ. The ends lost 2 bases at V and 6 bases at J; junction bases unmatched: 6. This CDR3 region has 17 residues. The CDR3 DNA sequence: TGCGCCAGCAGCTTACCGGGACTAGCGGGAGGGCCGGATACGCAGTATTTT. Translating gives CASSLPGLAGGPDTQYF.